Each of the 7 T cell receptor beta chains below was sequenced from the same sample in a study of blood T cell repertoires in COVID-19. TCRdb keeps only in-frame clones here, not all; method: immunoSEQ multiplex PCR. The table lists approximately 450,000 clones, nearly 90% of them singletons, with nearly 2% in the top ten. The sample comprised PBMCs or T cells enriched from blood (not recorded which). The receptors shown here come from a woman in her late teens or twenties with acute COVID-19.

V and J are TRBV5-8 and TRBJ1-1; the D gene is possibly TRBD1 (6 bases). The CDR3 totals 14 residues. Trimming stripped 4 bases from V and 0 bases from J, with 10 bases between. Per the germline V gene, CDR1 is SGHTS and CDR2 is YDEGEE. CDR3 nucleotide sequence: TGTGCCAGCAGCCTCAGGGGCATGAACACTGAAGCTTTCTTT. It is translated as CASSLRGMNTEAFF.

This sequence joins TRBV5-8 and TRBJ1-2; unclear D gene. Trimming left V 4 bases short and J 5 bases short, with 15 bases between. The CDR3 is 14 amino acids. Germline CDR1 reads SGHTS; CDR2 reads YDEGEE. In DNA, the CDR3 is TGTGCCAGCAGCCTAAGGGAGTTTAGTTATGGCTACACCTTC. Translation: CASSLREFSYGYTF.

V is TRBV9 and J is TRBJ2-7; TRBD1 matches 9 bases. CDR3 size: 14 residues. The J segment lost 4 bases and the V segment lost 3 bases, leaving 5 bases of the junction unmatched. Germline V gene data show CDR1 as SGDLS and CDR2 as YYNGEE. CDR3: CASSARQGGYEQYF. Written as DNA, the CDR3 is TGTGCCAGCAGCGCCCGACAGGGGGGGTACGAGCAGTACTTC.

The V call is TRBV18, the J call TRBJ2-6, with D possibly being TRBD1 (6 bases). The CDR3 is 17 amino acids. The germline V gene encodes CDR1 KGHSH and CDR2 LQKENI. The ends were cut back, 3 bases at V and 0 bases at J, with 12 bases in the middle. The CDR3 loop is CASSPRTAHSGANVLTF. The DNA of the CDR3 is TGTGCCAGCTCACCGAGGACAGCTCACTCTGGGGCCAACGTCCTGACTTTC. The full variable domain, rest sourced from reference TRBV18 and TRBJ2-6, is NAGVMQNPRHLVRRRGQEARLRCSPMKGHSHVYWYRQLPEEGLKFMVYLQKENIIDESGMPKERFSAEFPKEGPSILRIQQVVRGDSAAYFCASSPRTAHSGANVLTFGAGSRLTVL.

This clone occurred once. J is TRBJ2-3 and V is TRBV5-1; D may be TRBD1 (6 bases). The germline V gene encodes CDR1 SGHRS and CDR2 YFSETQ. The CDR3 runs to 14 residues. The germline V and J ends were trimmed by 4 bases and 3 bases, with 12 bases remaining between them. As DNA, the CDR3 is TGCGCCAGCAGCCTGGGGGCCGAGACAGATACGCAGTATTTT. This encodes CASSLGAETDTQYF.

This clone was counted between two and nine times. The V gene is TRBV7-2, the J gene TRBJ2-1, with 8 nucleotides matching TRBD1. Germline V gene sequence: CDR1 SGHTA, CDR2 FQGNSA. Germline trimming cut 5 bases from V and 7 bases from J; bases unmatched to any gene: 7. This CDR3 has 14 residues. The CDR3 bases are TGTGCCAGCAGCATCGGACAGGGAAGGAATGAGCAGTTCTTC. It translates to CASSIGQGRNEQFF.

This clone has more than one count but fewer than ten. The chain employs TRBV19 and TRBJ1-1; 12 bases are a match to TRBD1. Germline V gene data show CDR1 as LNHDA and CDR2 as SQIVND (reference sequence). The CDR3 extends over 14 amino acids. With 8 bases clipped from V and 3 bases from J, the junction kept 4 bases outside the gene matches. The CDR3 sequence is CASRGDRGHTEAFF. In DNA form, the CDR3 reads TGTGCCAGTCGGGGGGACAGGGGGCACACTGAAGCTTTCTTT.